The rows below give T cell receptor beta chains drawn from one sample of a study of cytomegalovirus exposure and HLA in healthy donors. Profiled with immunoSEQ multiplex PCR; TCRdb holds only in-frame clones, not every one. Here the sample spans fewer than 120,000 clones, approximately 87% being singletons. The specimen sequenced was PBMCs. These receptors originate from a woman aged 30 to 39 in good health and CMV-seropositive. Each CDR3 is given with its conserved first and last residue. A D gene is named only where the DNA matches it firmly. Expanded clones get a size class; other rows say once, few or many, or leave the size out.

d_call,cdr3_length,j_call,clone_size,v_call,cdr3_aa,cdr3_nt
TRBD1,14,TRBJ2-1,-,TRBV25-1,CASSVGQGAPEQFF,TGTGCCAGCAGTGTCGGGCAGGGGGCCCCTGAGCAGTTCTTC
-,13,TRBJ1-2,few,TRBV1,CTSSGESNYGYTF,TGCACCAGCAGCGGAGAAAGCAACTATGGCTACACCTTC
-,13,TRBJ2-5,-,TRBV11-3,CASSSGPEETQYF,TGTGCCAGCAGCTCAGGGCCCGAAGAGACCCAGTACTTC
-,14,TRBJ2-5,-,TRBV9,CASSQQGRQETQYF,TGTGCCAGCAGCCAACAGGGTCGTCAAGAGACCCAGTACTTC
TRBD1,19,TRBJ2-3,-,TRBV15,CATSRDTRLGQGRTDTQYF,TGTGCCACCAGCAGAGATACGAGACTAGGACAGGGAAGAACAGATACGCAGTATTTT
TRBD2,14,TRBJ2-2,-,TRBV25-1,CASKGLANTGELFF,TGTGCCAGCAAGGGACTAGCGAACACCGGGGAGCTGTTTTTT
TRBD2,15,TRBJ2-7,-,TRBV18,CASSELDAGGSSGYF,TGTGCCAGCTCTGAATTGGATGCGGGAGGATCCTCAGGGTACTTC
TRBD2,17,TRBJ2-3,-,TRBV2,CASAGGPRGHGPDTQYF,TGTGCCAGCGCGGGGGGGCCCCGAGGACATGGCCCAGATACGCAGTATTTT
TRBD1,16,TRBJ1-2,-,TRBV10-3,CAISSPRDRSNYGYTF,TGTGCCATCAGTTCACCAAGGGACAGGTCGAACTATGGCTACACCTTC
TRBD1,14,TRBJ2-5,few,TRBV4-1,CASSDRGNQETQYF,TGCGCCAGCAGTGACAGGGGGAATCAAGAGACCCAGTACTTC
-,12,TRBJ2-7,-,TRBV18,CASSGSAYEQYF,TGTGCCAGCTCTGGCAGCGCCTACGAGCAGTACTTC
-,13,TRBJ1-6,-,TRBV19,CASSTRDNSPLHF,TGTGCCAGTAGTACTCGAGATAATTCACCCCTCCACTTT
TRBD2,16,TRBJ2-3,-,TRBV5-1,CASSLRTSGIADTQYF,TGCGCCAGCAGCTTGAGAACTAGCGGGATTGCAGATACGCAGTATTTT
TRBD1,14,TRBJ2-7,-,TRBV6-5,CASSYSTGHYEQYF,TGTGCCAGCAGTTACTCGACAGGGCACTACGAGCAGTACTTC
-,12,TRBJ2-7,-,TRBV13,CASSSNSYEQYF,TGTGCCAGCAGCTCCAACTCCTACGAGCAGTACTTC
-,11,TRBJ1-1,-,TRBV25-1,CASRMSTEAFF,TGTGCCAGCAGGATGAGCACTGAAGCTTTCTTT
TRBD1,13,TRBJ2-1,once,TRBV30,CAWALGDSNEQFF,TGTGCCTGGGCCCTTGGGGACAGCAATGAGCAGTTCTTC
TRBD2,17,TRBJ2-3,once,TRBV5-1,CASSLFGTSDLDGTQYF,TGCGCCAGCAGCTTGTTTGGGACTAGCGACCTCGACGGTACGCAGTATTTT
TRBD1,11,TRBJ1-4,once,TRBV2,CASKTTGRLFF,TGTGCCAGCAAAACGACAGGGCGGCTGTTTTTT
TRBD1,16,TRBJ1-2,-,TRBV13,CASSLGSTGGADGYTF,TGTGCCAGCAGCTTAGGGTCGACAGGGGGCGCGGATGGCTACACCTTC
-,14,TRBJ2-5,-,TRBV4-2,CASSQGGGWETQYF,TGTGCCAGCAGCCAAGGTGGAGGGTGGGAGACCCAGTACTTC
-,15,TRBJ2-7,-,TRBV27,CASSLFSGTQYEQYF,TGTGCCAGCAGTTTATTTTCCGGGACACAGTACGAGCAGTACTTC
-,14,TRBJ2-4,-,TRBV29-1,CSVEEGGPQNIQYF,TGCAGCGTTGAAGAGGGGGGTCCCCAAAACATTCAGTACTTC
TRBD2,19,TRBJ2-1,-,TRBV29-1,CSVAGLAGGPKVVGNEQFF,TGCAGCGTTGCGGGACTAGCGGGAGGGCCGAAAGTCGTCGGGAATGAGCAGTTCTTC
-,16,TRBJ1-2,-,TRBV4-3,CASSLKHLWGDYGYTF,TGCGCCAGCAGCCTAAAGCACCTTTGGGGGGACTATGGCTACACCTTC
-,16,TRBJ2-2,-,TRBV2,CASSELGGWYTGELFF,TGTGCCAGCAGTGAATTGGGGGGATGGTACACCGGGGAGCTGTTTTTT
-,14,TRBJ1-1,-,TRBV5-1,CASRSDNWNTEAFF,TGCGCCAGCAGATCTGACAATTGGAACACTGAAGCTTTCTTT
TRBD2,16,TRBJ2-1,-,TRBV5-1,CASSFSGREPHNEQFF,TGCGCCAGCAGCTTTAGCGGGAGGGAACCCCACAATGAGCAGTTCTTC
-,14,TRBJ2-1,-,TRBV5-1,CASSFGRGYNEQFF,TGCGCCAGCAGCTTTGGTCGCGGTTACAATGAGCAGTTCTTC
-,15,TRBJ2-1,-,TRBV5-8,CASSEEASSYNEQFF,TGTGCCAGCAGCGAAGAGGCTAGCTCCTACAATGAGCAGTTCTTC
-,16,TRBJ2-2,-,TRBV15,CATSRSGPPNTGELFF,TGTGCCACCAGCAGGAGCGGACCTCCGAACACCGGGGAGCTGTTTTTT
-,15,TRBJ2-3,-,TRBV9,CASSLGGAYTDTQYF,TGTGCCAGCAGTCTAGGGGGGGCCTACACAGATACGCAGTATTTT
-,15,TRBJ2-1,-,TRBV4-3,CASSPRGGVYNEQFF,TGCGCCAGCAGCCCGAGGGGGGGCGTCTACAATGAGCAGTTCTTC
TRBD2,15,TRBJ2-2,-,TRBV4-2,CASSASGSKTGELFF,TGTGCCAGCAGCGCTAGCGGGAGTAAAACCGGGGAGCTGTTTTTT
-,15,TRBJ2-1,-,TRBV5-1,CASGISGTSYNEQFF,TGCGCCAGCGGAATTAGCGGAACCTCCTACAATGAGCAGTTCTTC
TRBD1,15,TRBJ2-7,-,TRBV9,CASSVRDREIYEQYF,TGTGCCAGCAGCGTCCGTGACAGGGAGATCTACGAGCAGTACTTC
-,21,TRBJ1-2,-,TRBV4-3,CASSHFARQGFGQAANYGYTF,TGCGCCAGCAGCCACTTCGCCAGGCAGGGATTTGGTCAGGCGGCTAACTATGGCTACACCTTC
-,18,TRBJ2-1,-,TRBV27,CASSSDRSGGPVYNEQFF,TGTGCCAGCAGTTCGGATCGCAGCGGCGGGCCGGTCTACAATGAGCAGTTCTTC
-,15,TRBJ1-6,-,TRBV6-4,CASSQRGDLNSPLHF,TGTGCCAGCAGCCAACGGGGGGATCTAAATTCACCCCTCCACTTT
-,13,TRBJ2-7,-,TRBV7-8,CASSNSRPDEQYF,TGTGCCAGCAGCAATAGCCGCCCGGACGAGCAGTACTTC
-,13,TRBJ2-1,-,TRBV7-9,CASSLDSGNEQFF,TGTGCCAGCAGCTTGGACTCGGGCAATGAGCAGTTCTTC
TRBD2,13,TRBJ2-1,-,TRBV28,CAIRAGGPHEQFF,TGTGCTATCAGAGCGGGAGGGCCGCATGAGCAGTTCTTC
TRBD1,17,TRBJ1-4,-,TRBV4-1,CASSQKQGASTNEKLFF,TGCGCCAGCAGCCAAAAACAGGGGGCATCAACTAATGAAAAACTGTTTTTT